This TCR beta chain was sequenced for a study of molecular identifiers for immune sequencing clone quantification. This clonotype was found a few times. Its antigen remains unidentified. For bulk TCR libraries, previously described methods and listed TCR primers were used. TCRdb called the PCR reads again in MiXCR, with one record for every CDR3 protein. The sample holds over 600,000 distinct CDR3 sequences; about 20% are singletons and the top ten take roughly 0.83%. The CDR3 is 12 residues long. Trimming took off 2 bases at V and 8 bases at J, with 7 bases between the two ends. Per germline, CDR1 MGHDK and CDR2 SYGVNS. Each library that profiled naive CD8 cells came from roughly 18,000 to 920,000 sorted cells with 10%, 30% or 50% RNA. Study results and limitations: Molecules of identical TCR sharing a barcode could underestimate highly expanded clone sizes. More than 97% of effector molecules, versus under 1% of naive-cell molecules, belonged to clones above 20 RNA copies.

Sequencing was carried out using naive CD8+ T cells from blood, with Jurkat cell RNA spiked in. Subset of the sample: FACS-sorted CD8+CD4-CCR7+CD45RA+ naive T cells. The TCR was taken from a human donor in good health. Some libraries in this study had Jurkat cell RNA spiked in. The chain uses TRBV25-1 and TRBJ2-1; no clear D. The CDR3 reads CASSEGDYEQFF. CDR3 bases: TGTGCCAGCAGTGAAGGAGACTATGAGCAGTTCTTC. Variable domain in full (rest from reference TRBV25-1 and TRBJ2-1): EADIYQTPRYLVIGTGKKITLECSQTMGHDKMYWYQQDPGMELHLIHYSYGVNSTEKGDLSSESTVSRIRTEHFPLTLESARPSHTSQYLCASSEGDYEQFFGPGTRLTVL.